These 10 T cell receptor beta chains originate from one sample sequenced in a study of memory CD4+ T cells and cytomegalovirus serostatus. Measured with immunoSEQ multiplex PCR; TCRdb has only the in-frame clones, and not every one. The table includes tens of thousands of clones, about 79% detected once. Single viable CD3+CD4+CD8-CD45RO+ cells were sorted as the memory CD4+ T cells. The sample was memory CD4+ T cells from blood. These receptors were taken from an adult in good health and CMV-seronegative.

The rearrangement joins TRBV2 to TRBJ1-4; the match to TRBD1 covers 9 bases. In germline, CDR1 is SNHLY, CDR2 FYNNEI. There are 15 residues in the CDR3. Trimming at V came to 6 bases and at J to 1 base, leaving 3 bases not matched to a gene. CDR3 region: CASRVTGGTNEKLFF. Written as DNA, the CDR3 is TGTGCCAGCAGGGTGACAGGGGGAACTAATGAAAAACTGTTTTTT.

This sequence joins TRBV7-2 and TRBJ2-3; D perhaps matches TRBD2 (5 bases). The V gene lost 6 bases and the J gene lost 0 bases, with 10 bases spanning the gap. The V gene's germline CDR1 is SGHTA and CDR2 FQGNSA. This CDR3 is 14 amino acids long. Here the CDR3 DNA reads TGTGCCAGCAGGCCACTAGTTAGCACAGATACGCAGTATTTT. Translated, it gives CASRPLVSTDTQYF.

The chain employs TRBV2 and TRBJ2-7; D is possibly TRBD2 (5 bases). Per germline, CDR1 SNHLY and CDR2 FYNNEI. The V gene lost 2 bases and the J gene lost 6 bases, with 8 bases spanning the gap. The CDR3 contains 12 residues. This CDR3 is CASSEIRGEQYF. The CDR3 nucleotides are TGTGCCAGCAGTGAAATCCGGGGCGAGCAGTACTTC.

CDR3 loop: CAIRGQGGGDTEAFF. Written as DNA, the CDR3 is TGTGCCATCAGAGGACAGGGAGGGGGCGATACTGAAGCTTTCTTT. The chain couples TRBV10-3 to TRBJ1-1; 8 bases match TRBD1. V lost 6 bases to trimming and J lost 5 bases; unmatched junction nucleotides: 11. CDR1 and CDR2 from the germline V gene are ENHRY and SYGVKD. The CDR3 sequence is 15 residues long.

This clone was picked up one time. The rearrangement joins TRBV30 to TRBJ1-5, with D unresolved. CDR1 GTSNPN and CDR2 SVGIG come from the germline V gene (reference sequence). This CDR3 is built from 14 residues. Deletions cut 0 bases from V and 6 bases from J, with 12 bases between. In DNA, the CDR3 is TGTGCCTGGAGTGTAGTCGGGATTAGTCAGCCCCAGCATTTT. It codes for CAWSVVGISQPQHF.

The chain carries TRBV28 and TRBJ1-1; D gene ambiguous. CDR3 length: 13 residues. The V end lost 10 bases, the J end lost 1 base, and 13 bases lay between the germline ends. Looked up from germline, CDR1 is MDHEN and CDR2 is SYDVKM. CDR3 nucleotides: TGTGCCACCCACCGGACGGCGAACACTGAAGCTTTCTTT. It is translated as CATHRTANTEAFF.

The chain is built from TRBV18 and TRBJ1-1; D perhaps matches TRBD1 (5 bases). The V and J ends lost 1 base and 5 bases respectively, with 11 bases between them. The CDR3 loop spans 14 amino acids. Per germline, CDR1 KGHSH and CDR2 LQKENI. The CDR3 protein is CASSPLVRETEAFF. The CDR3 nucleotides are TGTGCCAGCTCACCACTGGTCAGGGAAACTGAAGCTTTCTTT.

The chain recombines TRBV10-3 with TRBJ1-1; perhaps TRBD1 as D (5 bases). The germline V gene has CDR1 ENHRY and CDR2 SYGVKD. The CDR3 is 14 amino acids. V was shortened by 2 bases and J by 6 bases, with 13 bases between the two germline ends. The CDR3 DNA reads as TGTGCCATCAGTGAGATGGGGGGGGAGGCTGAAGCTTTCTTT. It codes for CAISEMGGEAEAFF.

The V call is TRBV5-6, the J call TRBJ2-3; D not certain. The V gene's germline CDR1 is SGHDT and CDR2 YYEEEE. Between the trimmed V and J ends, which lost 0 bases and 2 bases, there was a span of 7 bases. The CDR3 length is 14 residues. CDR3 protein: CASSLGAHTDTQYF. In nucleotides, the CDR3 is TGTGCCAGCAGCTTGGGGGCCCACACAGATACGCAGTATTTT.

The chain has TRBV7-8 and TRBJ2-7, with 7 bases lining up with TRBD2. This CDR3 region has 14 residues. Germline CDR1 and CDR2: SGHVS and FQNEAQ. With V trimmed by 0 bases and J by 5 bases, 4 bases remained unmatched. CDR3 bases: TGTGCCAGCAGCTTAGCGCGGGAGCGCGACGAGCAGTACTTC. This gives the protein CASSLARERDEQYF.